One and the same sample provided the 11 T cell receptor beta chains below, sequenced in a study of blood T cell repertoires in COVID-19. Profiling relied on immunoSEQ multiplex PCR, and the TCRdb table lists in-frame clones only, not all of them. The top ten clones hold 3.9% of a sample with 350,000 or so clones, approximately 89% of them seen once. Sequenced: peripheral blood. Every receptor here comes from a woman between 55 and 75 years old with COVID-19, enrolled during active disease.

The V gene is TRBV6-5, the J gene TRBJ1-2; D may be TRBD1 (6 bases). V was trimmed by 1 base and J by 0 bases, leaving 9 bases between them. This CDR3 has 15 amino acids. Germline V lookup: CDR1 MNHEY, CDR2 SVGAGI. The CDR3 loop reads CASSYFGQSNYGYTF. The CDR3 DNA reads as TGTGCCAGCAGTTACTTCGGACAGTCTAACTATGGCTACACCTTC.

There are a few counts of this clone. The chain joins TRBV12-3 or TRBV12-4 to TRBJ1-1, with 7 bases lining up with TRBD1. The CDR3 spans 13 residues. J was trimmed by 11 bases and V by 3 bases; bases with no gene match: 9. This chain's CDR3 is CASSLAQGDKAFF. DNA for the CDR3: TGTGCCAGCAGTTTGGCCCAGGGGGACAAGGCTTTCTTT.

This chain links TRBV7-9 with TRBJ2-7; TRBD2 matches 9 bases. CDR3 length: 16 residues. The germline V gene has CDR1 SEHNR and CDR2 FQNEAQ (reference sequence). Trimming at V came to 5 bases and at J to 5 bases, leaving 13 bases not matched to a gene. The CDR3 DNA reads TGTGCCAGCAGCCCGACGGGTCGACTAGCGGATAACGAGCAGTACTTC. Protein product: CASSPTGRLADNEQYF.

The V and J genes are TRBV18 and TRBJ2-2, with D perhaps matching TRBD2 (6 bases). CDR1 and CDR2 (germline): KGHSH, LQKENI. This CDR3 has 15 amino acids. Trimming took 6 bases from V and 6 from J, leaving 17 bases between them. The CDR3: CASSPGLSDSGELFF. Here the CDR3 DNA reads TGTGCCAGCTCGCCGGGACTCTCGGACTCCGGGGAGCTGTTTTTT.

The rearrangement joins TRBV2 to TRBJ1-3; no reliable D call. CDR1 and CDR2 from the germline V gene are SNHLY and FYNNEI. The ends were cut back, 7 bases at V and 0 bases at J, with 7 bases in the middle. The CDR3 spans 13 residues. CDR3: CASTEVSGNTIYF. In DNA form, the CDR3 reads TGTGCCAGCACGGAGGTCTCTGGAAACACCATATATTTT.

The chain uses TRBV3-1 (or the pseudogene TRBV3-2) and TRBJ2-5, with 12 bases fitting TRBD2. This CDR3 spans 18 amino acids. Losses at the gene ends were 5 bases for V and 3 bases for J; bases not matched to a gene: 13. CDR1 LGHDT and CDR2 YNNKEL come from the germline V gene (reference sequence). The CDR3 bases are TGTGCCAGCAGCAGACTAGCGGGGGAAGGGGGTAGCGAAGAGACCCAGTACTTC. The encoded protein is CASSRLAGEGGSEETQYF.

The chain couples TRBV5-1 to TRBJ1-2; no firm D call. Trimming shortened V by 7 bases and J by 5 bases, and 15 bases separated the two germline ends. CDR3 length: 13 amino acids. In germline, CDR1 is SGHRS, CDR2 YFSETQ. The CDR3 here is CASSAYAGYGYTF. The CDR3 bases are TGCGCCAGCTCCGCGTATGCAGGTTATGGCTACACCTTC.

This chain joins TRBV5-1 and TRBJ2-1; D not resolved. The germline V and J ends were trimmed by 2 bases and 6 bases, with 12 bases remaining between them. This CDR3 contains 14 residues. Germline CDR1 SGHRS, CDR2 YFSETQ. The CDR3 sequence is CASSFITPSNEQFF. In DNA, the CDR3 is TGCGCCAGCAGCTTCATCACTCCCTCCAATGAGCAGTTCTTC.

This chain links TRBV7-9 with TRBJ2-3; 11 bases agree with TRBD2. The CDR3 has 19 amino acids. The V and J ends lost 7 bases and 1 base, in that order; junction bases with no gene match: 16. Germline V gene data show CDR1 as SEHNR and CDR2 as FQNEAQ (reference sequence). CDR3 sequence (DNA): TGTGCCAGCACCTCGCCTCAGGGTAGCGGGGGGGTTGGCACAGATACGCAGTATTTT. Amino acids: CASTSPQGSGGVGTDTQYF.

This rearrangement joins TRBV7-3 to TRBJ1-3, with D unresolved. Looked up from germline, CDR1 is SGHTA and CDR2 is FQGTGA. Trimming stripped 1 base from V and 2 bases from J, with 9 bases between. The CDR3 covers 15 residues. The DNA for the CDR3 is TGTGCCAGCAGCTTAAAAGCGGGAGCTGGAAACACCATATATTTT. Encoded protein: CASSLKAGAGNTIYF.

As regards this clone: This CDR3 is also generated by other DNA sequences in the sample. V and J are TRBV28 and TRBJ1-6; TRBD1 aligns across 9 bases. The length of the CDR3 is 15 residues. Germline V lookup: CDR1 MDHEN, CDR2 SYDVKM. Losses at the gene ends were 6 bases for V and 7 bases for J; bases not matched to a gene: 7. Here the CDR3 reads CASSLGQGGNSPLHF. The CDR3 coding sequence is TGTGCCAGCAGCCTGGGACAGGGCGGGAATTCACCCCTCCACTTT.